This T cell receptor beta chain stems from a study of T cell changes during pregnancy in multiple sclerosis. The germline V and J ends were trimmed by 1 base and 5 bases, with 17 bases remaining between them. Germline V gene data show CDR1 as MGHRA and CDR2 as YSYEKL. This CDR3 is 16 amino acids long. TCRdb keeps only in-frame clones here, not all; method: immunoSEQ multiplex PCR. Of around 92,000 clones listed, 94% were seen once; the top ten hold less than 2.5%. The chain is built from TRBV4-1 and TRBJ2-5; D is possibly TRBD1 (6 bases). The sample here was peripheral blood, taken in the third trimester of pregnancy. This clonotype was sampled from a female donor with multiple sclerosis, enrolled in a pregnancy study. CDR3 region: CASSQGGGQSIETQYF. The CDR3, as DNA: TGCGCCAGCAGCCAAGGGGGCGGACAGTCAATCGAGACCCAGTACTTC.